One and the same sample provided the 13 T cell receptor beta chains below, sequenced in a study of CD8 T cell repertoires and HIV-1 epitope variants. Antigens for these TCRs are unknown. Clones were sequenced by immunoSEQ multiplex PCR, and TCRdb holds only the in-frame ones, with some missing. The sample contains some 5,600 clones, roughly two thirds of which appear only once. Sequenced input: cultured CD8+ T cells derived from PBMCs. All receptors derive from a male donor with HIV.

This chain connects TRBV5-4 to TRBJ1-3; D remains unclear. V was shortened by 4 bases and J by 0 bases, with 5 bases between the two germline ends. Germline V gives CDR1 SGHNT, CDR2 YYREEE (reference sequence). The CDR3 runs 13 residues. The CDR3 loop reads CASSPSSGNTIYF. The DNA of the CDR3 is TGTGCCAGCAGCCCGAGCTCTGGAAACACCATATATTTT.

This chain uses TRBV27 with TRBJ1-2, with 7 bases matching TRBD1. The V gene's germline CDR1 is MNHEY and CDR2 SMNVEV (reference sequence). This CDR3 contains 14 residues. J gave up 2 bases and V 4 bases, and 4 bases lay outside the gene matches. The CDR3 here is CASSSGGQNYGYTF. In nucleotides, the CDR3 is TGTGCCAGCAGTTCGGGGGGACAGAACTATGGCTACACCTTC.

This sequence joins TRBV7-9 and TRBJ2-7; 7 bases fit TRBD1. The CDR3 consists of 14 residues. The germline gives CDR1 SEHNR, CDR2 FQNEAQ (reference sequence). V was clipped by 1 base and J by 3 bases; unmatched bases: 3. CDR3 loop: CASSLGSGGYEQYF. CDR3 DNA sequence: TGTGCCAGCAGCTTAGGTTCAGGGGGCTACGAGCAGTACTTC.

The chain has TRBV11-1 and TRBJ1-3; D is undetermined. V lost 5 bases to trimming and J lost 0 bases, with 11 bases between them. Germline CDR1 and CDR2: SGHAT and FQDESV (reference sequence). The CDR3 covers 15 residues. The CDR3 spells CASSLAGLSGNTIYF. In nucleotides, the CDR3 is TGTGCCAGCAGCCTCGCCGGTCTCTCTGGAAACACCATATATTTT. The whole variable domain, remainder taken from reference TRBV11-1 and TRBJ1-3, is EAEVAQSPRYKITEKSQAVAFWCDPISGHATLYWYRQILGQGPELLVQFQDESVVDDSQLPKDRFSAERLKGVDSTLKIQPAELGDSAMYLCASSLAGLSGNTIYFGEGSWLTVV.

As regards this clone: Sequence at one end of the junction differs from germline and may be a read error. The genes are TRBV5-6 and TRBJ2-7, with 8 nucleotides matching TRBD1. CDR1 is SGHDT and CDR2 is YYEEEE in the germline V gene. The CDR3 is made up of 15 amino acids. The CDR3 DNA is TGTGCCGGCAGCGACGGGACAGGAGGGCCCTACGAGCAGTACTTC. Translated: CAGSDGTGGPYEQYF.

This rearrangement joins TRBV4-2 to TRBJ2-5; D is unclear. Germline-derived CDR1 and CDR2 are LGHNA and YNFKEQ. Trimming took off 0 bases at V and 1 base at J, with 3 bases between the two ends. This CDR3 spans 13 amino acids. The CDR3 sequence: CASSQDGQETQYF. In DNA, the CDR3 is TGTGCCAGCAGCCAAGACGGCCAAGAGACCCAGTACTTC.

This chain's CDR3 is CATAPVGTQNEKLFF. The CDR3 DNA sequence: TGTGCCACCGCGCCGGTTGGGACCCAAAATGAAAAACTGTTTTTT. The J gene is TRBJ1-4, the V gene TRBV19; D possibly corresponds to TRBD1 (5 bases). V shed 10 bases and J shed 5 bases, with 20 bases lying between them. The germline gives CDR1 LNHDA, CDR2 SQIVND (reference sequence). CDR3 length: 15 residues.

The chain is built from TRBV18 and TRBJ2-1; maybe TRBD1 (5 bases). The CDR3 spans 16 residues. The V gene's germline CDR1 is KGHSH and CDR2 LQKENI. Trimming pared 0 bases from V and 7 bases from J, leaving 16 bases between. The CDR3 is CASSPPKTVSWNEQFF. In DNA form, the CDR3 reads TGTGCCAGCTCACCACCAAAGACAGTGAGTTGGAATGAGCAGTTCTTC.

The rearrangement joins TRBV28 to TRBJ2-7; TRBD1 matches 11 bases. V lost 10 bases to trimming and J lost 1 base; unmatched junction nucleotides: 6. Germline V gene sequence: CDR1 MDHEN, CDR2 SYDVKM. CDR3 size: 14 residues. As DNA, the CDR3 is TGTGCCATCTCGGACAGGGGGCTTTCCTACGAGCAGTACTTC. As protein: CAISDRGLSYEQYF.

This clone is large in the sample. The chain employs TRBV9 and TRBJ1-2, with D unresolved. V dropped 4 bases and J dropped 5 bases, with 18 bases sitting between them. This CDR3 region has 15 residues. Per the germline V gene, CDR1 is SGDLS and CDR2 is YYNGEE. The CDR3 DNA is TGTGCCAGCAGCTTCGTAGGGTCTGGAGCTTATGGCTACACCTTC. Amino acid sequence: CASSFVGSGAYGYTF.

This clone was observed a single time. The chain carries TRBV4-3 and TRBJ2-2, with D perhaps being TRBD1 or TRBD2 (5 bases each). The V end lost 1 base, the J end lost 7 bases, and 13 bases lay between the germline ends. The CDR3 is 15 amino acids. Germline CDR1 is LGHNA and CDR2 is YSLEER. The CDR3 nucleotides read TGCGCCAGCAGCCAAGTGCAGGGCGGGTTCGGGGAGCTGTTTTTT. Protein product: CASSQVQGGFGELFF.

The CDR3 sequence: CASSFWGKGSGANVLTF. The CDR3 DNA reads as TGTGCCAGCAGTTTCTGGGGGAAGGGCTCTGGGGCCAACGTCCTGACTTTC. The chain recombines TRBV27 with TRBJ2-6; D is possibly TRBD1 or TRBD2 (5 bases each). Germline CDR1 and CDR2: MNHEY and SMNVEV (reference sequence). V dropped 3 bases and J dropped 0 bases, with 12 bases sitting between them. The CDR3 is made up of 17 amino acids. Looking up the rest from reference TRBV27 and TRBJ2-6 gives the full variable domain: EAQVTQNPRYLITVTGKKLTVTCSQNMNHEYMSWYRQDPGLGLRQIYYSMNVEVTDKGDVPEGYKVSRKEKRNFPLILESPSPNQTSLYFCASSFWGKGSGANVLTFGAGSRLTVL.

The rearrangement links TRBV4-3 to TRBJ2-7; the match to TRBD1 covers 9 bases. The germline V gene has CDR1 LGHNA and CDR2 YSLEER. The CDR3 is 16 residues long. With V trimmed by 3 bases and J by 1 base, 7 bases remained unmatched. The CDR3 reads CASSHSGTGQSYEQYF. As DNA, the CDR3 is TGCGCCAGCAGCCACTCCGGGACAGGGCAGTCCTACGAGCAGTACTTC.